This T cell receptor (beta chain) was recovered during a study of T cell responses to AZD1222 COVID-19 vaccine. The method was immunoSEQ multiplex PCR; TCRdb's version includes in-frame clones alone and lacks a portion of them. The profile shows about 120,000 clones, about 90% of them singletons. V lost 3 bases and J lost 8, with 8 bases in between. The CDR3 spans 13 residues. Per the germline V gene, CDR1 is MRHNA and CDR2 is SNTAGT. The V gene is TRBV6-4, the J gene TRBJ1-6; weak D call: TRBD1 (6 bases). The material was peripheral blood, obtained on day 0 of AZD1222 vaccination. The clonotype comes from an adult in good health. The CDR3 spells CASSDYRDSPLHF. The CDR3 DNA follows: TGTGCCAGCAGTGATTACAGGGATTCACCCCTCCACTTT.